Shown below are 13 T cell receptor beta chains from a single sample sequenced in a study of T-cell reconstitution after alpha-beta-depleted transplantation in children. Construction of the TCRbeta library involved unique molecular identifiers. TCRdb recomputed calls from the PCR reads with MiXCR, one row per CDR3 protein. The sample contains 600,000 to 700,000 distinct CDR3 sequences, roughly 17% of which appear only once. The specimen was PBMCs from the stem cell graft donor, collected from the stem cell graft. All receptors come from a human donor who donated a stem cell graft to a child with acute myeloid leukemia.

This clonotype was seen more than once but under ten times. The V gene is TRBV12-3 or TRBV12-4, the J gene TRBJ2-7; weak D call: TRBD1 (6 bases). This CDR3 is built from 15 residues. Trimming removed 6 bases at V and 0 bases at J, with 15 bases between. The CDR3 coding sequence is TGTGCCAGCAGCCCGGGACACTTAAACTCCTACGAGCAGTACTTC. Amino acid sequence: CASSPGHLNSYEQYF.

This clonotype was picked up many times. The rearrangement joins TRBV20-1 to TRBJ2-2; D is undetermined. The V end lost 3 bases, the J end lost 7 bases, and 6 bases lay between the germline ends. Germline CDR1 is DFQATT and CDR2 is SNEGSKA (reference sequence). The CDR3 runs to 11 residues. The DNA of the CDR3 is TGCAGTGCTAGTAAATACGGGGAGCTGTTTTTT. It specifies CSASKYGELFF.

The chain couples TRBV28 to TRBJ2-2; 8 bases are shared with TRBD1. There are 16 residues in the CDR3. The V segment lost 3 bases and the J segment 2 bases; nucleotides outside the gene matches: 5. Per the germline V gene, CDR1 is MDHEN and CDR2 is SYDVKM. The CDR3, as DNA: TGTGCCAGCAGTTTGGGACAGGCCTATAACACCGGGGAGCTGTTTTTT. Its protein product is CASSLGQAYNTGELFF.

This clonotype was seen ten or more times. The chain uses TRBV7-2 and TRBJ2-5; TRBD1 aligns across 11 bases. This CDR3 region has 15 residues. Germline V lookup: CDR1 SGHTA, CDR2 FQGNSA. V lost 5 bases, J lost 2 bases, and 4 bases stayed unmatched. CDR3 DNA sequence: TGTGCCAGCAGCGGGCGGGACAGGGGGCAAGAGACCCAGTACTTC. Translating it yields CASSGRDRGQETQYF.

This clonotype was picked up a small number of times. The chain carries TRBV5-1 and TRBJ2-7, with D possibly TRBD2 on 7 matching bases. The CDR3 sequence is 16 residues long. The germline V gene encodes CDR1 SGHRS and CDR2 YFSETQ. Trimming pared 0 bases from V and 1 base from J, leaving 14 bases between. The CDR3 protein is CASSLGGGRGSYEQYF. The CDR3 DNA follows: TGCGCCAGCAGCTTGGGGGGGGGCAGAGGTTCCTACGAGCAGTACTTC.

This clonotype was seen many times. The chain uses TRBV20-1 and TRBJ1-2; D not resolved. This CDR3 is built from 13 residues. Per the germline V gene, CDR1 is DFQATT and CDR2 is SNEGSKA (reference sequence). Trimming left V 0 bases short and J 4 bases short, with 9 bases between. The DNA for the CDR3 is TGCAGTGCTAGAGATTGGCAACTCTATGGCTACACCTTC. It yields the protein CSARDWQLYGYTF.

This clonotype was observed at least ten times. V gene TRBV6-5 combines with J gene TRBJ2-4; TRBD2 agrees at 8 bases. J lost 7 bases, V lost 4 bases, and 6 bases had no gene match. The germline gives CDR1 MNHEY, CDR2 SVGAGI. The CDR3 runs 14 residues. The CDR3 DNA follows: TGTGCCAGCAGTTTCGGGGGGGGGCGGAACATTCAGTACTTC. Protein product: CASSFGGGRNIQYF.

This chain joins TRBV7-2 and TRBJ2-2, with 10 bases lining up with TRBD2. Germline trimming cut 6 bases from V and 6 bases from J; bases unmatched to any gene: 4. Germline lookup yields CDR1 SGHTA and CDR2 FQGNSA. The CDR3 sequence is 14 residues long. The CDR3 sequence is CASSRLAGAGELFF. CDR3 DNA: TGTGCCAGCAGTAGACTAGCGGGCGCCGGGGAGCTGTTTTTT.

This rearrangement joins TRBV18 to TRBJ2-2; tentative D call: TRBD1 (5 bases). V was shortened by 0 bases and J by 0 bases, with 5 bases between the two germline ends. The CDR3 loop spans 15 amino acids. Germline CDR1 reads KGHSH; CDR2 reads LQKENI. The DNA for the CDR3 is TGTGCCAGCTCACCACCGACAGCGAACACCGGGGAGCTGTTTTTT. This encodes CASSPPTANTGELFF.

The rearrangement uses TRBV6-4 and TRBJ2-4; maybe TRBD2 (5 bases). The CDR3 is 16 amino acids. Trimming took off 3 bases at V and 0 bases at J, with 12 bases between the two ends. Germline V CDR1 and CDR2: MRHNA, SNTAGT. This chain's CDR3 is CASSEGEQLAKNIQYF. CDR3 DNA: TGTGCCAGCAGTGAGGGAGAGCAACTAGCCAAAAACATTCAGTACTTC.

This clonotype showed up many times. The V call is TRBV5-6, the J call TRBJ2-5, with unresolved D. V lost 5 bases and J 3 bases, leaving 14 bases between the germline ends. Germline CDR1 SGHDT, CDR2 YYEEEE. This CDR3 is 14 amino acids long. The CDR3, as DNA: TGTGCCAGCAGTCTGCCCACGGATGAAGAGACCCAGTACTTC. As protein: CASSLPTDEETQYF.

The V call is TRBV29-1, the J call TRBJ2-3; a weak D match, TRBD1 (6 bases). The CDR3 runs 14 residues. Deletions cut 7 bases from V and 3 bases from J, with 17 bases between. The germline CDR1 and CDR2 sequences are SQVTM and ANQGSEA. Here the CDR3 reads CSDLQGWGTDTQYF. The CDR3 DNA follows: TGCAGCGACCTACAGGGTTGGGGGACAGATACGCAGTATTTT.

This clonotype was seen ten or more times. The chain joins TRBV20-1 to TRBJ2-5; D is possibly TRBD1 or TRBD2 (5 bases each). Germline V gene lookup returns CDR1 DFQATT and CDR2 SNEGSKA (reference sequence). The CDR3 is 16 amino acids. The germline V and J ends were trimmed by 6 bases and 1 base, with 21 bases remaining between them. The CDR3 reads CSAGLYRDGSQETQYF. CDR3 DNA sequence: TGCAGTGCCGGACTTTACCGGGACGGATCCCAAGAGACCCAGTACTTC.